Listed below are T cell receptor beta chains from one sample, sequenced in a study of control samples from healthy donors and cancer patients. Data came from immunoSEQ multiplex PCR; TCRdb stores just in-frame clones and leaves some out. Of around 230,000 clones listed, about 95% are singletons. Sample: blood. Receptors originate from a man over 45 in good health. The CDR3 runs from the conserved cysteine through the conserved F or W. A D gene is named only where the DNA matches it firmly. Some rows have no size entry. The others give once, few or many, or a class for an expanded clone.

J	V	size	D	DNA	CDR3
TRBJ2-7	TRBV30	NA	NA	TGTGCCTGGAGTTTATCCTACGAGCAGTACTTC	CAWSLSYEQYF
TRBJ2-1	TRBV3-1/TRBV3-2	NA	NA	TGTGCCAGCAGCCAAGAAAGGGGGATACGAAGCAATGAGCAGTTCTTC	CASSQERGIRSNEQFF
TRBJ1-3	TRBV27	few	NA	TGTGCCAGCAGTTTGGCGGGGGCTGGAAACACCATATATTTT	CASSLAGAGNTIYF
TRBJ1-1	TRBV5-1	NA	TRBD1	TGCGCCAGCACCAGGGACAGGGGTATTGGCACTGAAGCTTTCTTT	CASTRDRGIGTEAFF
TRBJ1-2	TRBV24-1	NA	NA	TGTGCCACCAGTGAACGGCAGTACTATGGCTACACCTTC	CATSERQYYGYTF
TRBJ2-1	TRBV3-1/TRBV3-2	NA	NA	TGTGCCAGCAGCCAAGTGAAGCGTTACAATGAGCAGTTCTTC	CASSQVKRYNEQFF
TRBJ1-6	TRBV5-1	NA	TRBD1	TGCGCCAGCAGCCTAACAGGGGGCGAAAATTCACCCCTCCACTTT	CASSLTGGENSPLHF
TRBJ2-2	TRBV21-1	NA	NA	TGTGCCAGCAGCAAAGAAGAAGTTCGGACAGACTGCACCGGGGAGCTGTTTTTT	CASSKEEVRTDCTGELFF
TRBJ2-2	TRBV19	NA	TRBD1	TGTGCCAGTACCCTCAGGGGACAGACGACCGGGGAGCTGTTTTTT	CASTLRGQTTGELFF
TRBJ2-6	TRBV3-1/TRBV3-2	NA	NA	TGTGCCAGCAGAATTGGGGGCCCTGGGGCCAACGTCCTGACTTTC	CASRIGGPGANVLTF
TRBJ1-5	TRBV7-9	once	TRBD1	TGTGCCAGCAGCACCTCGACAGGGGGGCAGCCCCAGCATTTT	CASSTSTGGQPQHF
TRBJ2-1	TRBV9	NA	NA	TGTGCCAGCAGCGTAGACGGGGGGCCCTACAATGAGCAGTTCTTC	CASSVDGGPYNEQFF
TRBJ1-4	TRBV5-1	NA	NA	TGCGCCAGCAGCTCGATGGGTACAACTAATGAAAAACTGTTTTTT	CASSSMGTTNEKLFF